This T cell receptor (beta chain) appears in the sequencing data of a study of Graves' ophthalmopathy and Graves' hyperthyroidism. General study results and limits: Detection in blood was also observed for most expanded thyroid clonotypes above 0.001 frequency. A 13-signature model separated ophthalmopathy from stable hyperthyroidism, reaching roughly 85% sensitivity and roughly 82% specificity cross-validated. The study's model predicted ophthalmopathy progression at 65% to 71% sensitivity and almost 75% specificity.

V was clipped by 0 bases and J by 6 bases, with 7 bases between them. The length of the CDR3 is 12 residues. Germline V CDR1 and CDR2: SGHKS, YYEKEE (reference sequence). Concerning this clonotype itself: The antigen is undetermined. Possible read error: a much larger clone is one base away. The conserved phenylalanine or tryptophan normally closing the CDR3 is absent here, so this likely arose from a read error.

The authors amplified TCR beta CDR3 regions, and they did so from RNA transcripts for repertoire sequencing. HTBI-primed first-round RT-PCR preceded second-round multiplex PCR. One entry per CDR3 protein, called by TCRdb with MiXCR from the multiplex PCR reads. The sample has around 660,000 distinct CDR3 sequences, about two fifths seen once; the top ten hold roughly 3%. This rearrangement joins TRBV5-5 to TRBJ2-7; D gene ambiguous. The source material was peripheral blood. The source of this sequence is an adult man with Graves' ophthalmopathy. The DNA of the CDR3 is TGTGCCAGCAGCTTGGCCCCTAGCGAGCAGTACCTC. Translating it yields CASSLAPSEQYL.